These 2 T cell receptor beta chains share one sample of origin, sequenced in a study of post-analysis software for immune sequencing data. General observations from the study: Higher frequency in patients than in controls was seen for about 5 TRBV segments, with TRBV5-6, TRBV5-1 and TRBV20-1 among them.

Tagging with unique molecular identifiers was a feature of the TCR beta cDNA libraries. From the PCR reads, TCRdb called clonotypes with MiXCR, one entry per CDR3 protein. In the table there are 650,000 to 900,000 distinct CDR3 sequences, around 45% of which are singletons. Their antigen targets remain unknown. Sequenced material: blood. These receptors came from a girl aged 10-17 years with multiple sclerosis.

V is TRBV13 and J is TRBJ2-5, with TRBD1 matching 7 bases. The CDR3 loop spans 14 amino acids. The germline V gene has CDR1 PRHDT and CDR2 FYEKMQ (reference sequence). V trimming: 5 bases; J trimming: 7 bases; junction bases outside the gene matches: 10. CDR3 residues: CASSRQGESGTQYF. The DNA of the CDR3 is TGTGCCAGCAGCCGCCAGGGGGAGTCAGGGACCCAGTACTTC.

This chain connects TRBV11-2 to TRBJ2-1; 14 bases are shared with TRBD2. The trim removed 3 bases at V and 8 bases at J, leaving 6 bases unmatched. There are 16 residues in the CDR3. Germline CDR1 and CDR2: SGHAT and FQNNGV. CDR3 DNA sequence: TGTGCCAGCAGCTTTGCGACTAGCGGGAGGGCCTATGAGCAGTTCTTC. Protein product: CASSFATSGRAYEQFF.